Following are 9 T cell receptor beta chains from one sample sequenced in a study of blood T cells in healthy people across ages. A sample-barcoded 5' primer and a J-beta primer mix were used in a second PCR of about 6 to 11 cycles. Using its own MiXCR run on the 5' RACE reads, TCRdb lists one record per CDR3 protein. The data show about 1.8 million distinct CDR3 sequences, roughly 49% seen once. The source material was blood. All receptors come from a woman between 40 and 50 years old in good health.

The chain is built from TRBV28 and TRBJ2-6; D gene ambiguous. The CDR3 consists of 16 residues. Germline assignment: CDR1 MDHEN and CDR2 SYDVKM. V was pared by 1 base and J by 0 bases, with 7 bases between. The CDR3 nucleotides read TGTGCCAGCAGTTTATCCCGGAACTCTGGGGCCAACGTCCTGACTTTC. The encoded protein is CASSLSRNSGANVLTF.

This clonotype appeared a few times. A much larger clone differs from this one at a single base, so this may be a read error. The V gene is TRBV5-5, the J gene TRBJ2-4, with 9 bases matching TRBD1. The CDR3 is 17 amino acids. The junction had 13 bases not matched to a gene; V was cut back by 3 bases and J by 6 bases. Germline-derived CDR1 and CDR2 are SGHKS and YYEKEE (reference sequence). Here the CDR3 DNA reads TGTGCCAGCAGCTCGTTACGCGGGACAGGGCAGACAAACATTCAGTACTTC. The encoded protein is CASSSLRGTGQTNIQYF. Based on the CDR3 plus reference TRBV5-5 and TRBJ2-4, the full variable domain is DAGVTQSPTHLIKTRGQQVTLRCSPISGHKSVSWYQQVLGQGPQFIFQYYEKEERGRGNFPDRFSARQFPNYSSELNVNALLLGDSALYLCASSSLRGTGQTNIQYFGAGTRLSVL.

The CDR3 reads CSVLLGRGDQETQYF. CDR3 nucleotide sequence: TGCAGTGTTCTGCTGGGGCGGGGGGATCAAGAGACCCAGTACTTC. The rearrangement links TRBV20-1 to TRBJ2-5; 8 positions match TRBD2. There are 15 residues in the CDR3. Germline V gives CDR1 DFQATT, CDR2 SNEGSKA (reference sequence). V was pared by 7 bases and J by 2 bases, with 12 bases of the junction left unmatched.

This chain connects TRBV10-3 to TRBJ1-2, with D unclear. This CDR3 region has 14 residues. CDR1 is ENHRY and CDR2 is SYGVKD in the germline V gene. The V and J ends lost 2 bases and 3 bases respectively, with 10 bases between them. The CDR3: CAISEPRRDYGYTF. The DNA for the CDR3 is TGTGCCATCAGTGAGCCCCGACGGGACTATGGCTACACCTTC.

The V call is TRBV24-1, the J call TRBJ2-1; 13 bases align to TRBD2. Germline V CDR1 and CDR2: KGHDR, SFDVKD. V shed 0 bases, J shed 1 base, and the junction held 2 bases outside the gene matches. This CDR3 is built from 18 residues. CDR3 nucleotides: TGTGCCACCAGTGATTTGGGGACTAGCGGGAAATCCTACAATGAGCAGTTCTTC. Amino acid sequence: CATSDLGTSGKSYNEQFF.

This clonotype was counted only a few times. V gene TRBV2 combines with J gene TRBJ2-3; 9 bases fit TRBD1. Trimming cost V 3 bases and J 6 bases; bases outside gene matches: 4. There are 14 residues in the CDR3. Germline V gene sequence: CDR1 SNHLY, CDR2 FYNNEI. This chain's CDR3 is CASSEGQGYDTQYF. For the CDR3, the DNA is TGTGCCAGCAGTGAGGGACAGGGATACGATACGCAGTATTTT.

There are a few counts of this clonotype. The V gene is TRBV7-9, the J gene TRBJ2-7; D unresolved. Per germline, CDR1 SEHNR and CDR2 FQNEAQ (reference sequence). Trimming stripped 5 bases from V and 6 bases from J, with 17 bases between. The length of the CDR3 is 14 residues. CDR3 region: CASSQMSGMGEQYF. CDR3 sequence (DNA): TGTGCCAGCAGCCAGATGAGTGGGATGGGCGAGCAGTACTTC.

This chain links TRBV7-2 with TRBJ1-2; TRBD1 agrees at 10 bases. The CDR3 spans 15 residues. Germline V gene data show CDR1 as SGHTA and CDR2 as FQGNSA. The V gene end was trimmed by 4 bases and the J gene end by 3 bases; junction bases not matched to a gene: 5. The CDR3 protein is CASSYTTGGDYGYTF. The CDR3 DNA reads TGTGCCAGCAGCTACACGACAGGGGGCGACTATGGCTACACCTTC. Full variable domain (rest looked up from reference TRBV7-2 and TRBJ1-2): GAGVSQSPSNKVTEKGKDVELRCDPISGHTALYWYRQSLGQGLEFLIYFQGNSAPDKSGLPSDRFSAERTGGSVSTLTIQRTQQEDSAVYLCASSYTTGGDYGYTFGSGTRLTVV.

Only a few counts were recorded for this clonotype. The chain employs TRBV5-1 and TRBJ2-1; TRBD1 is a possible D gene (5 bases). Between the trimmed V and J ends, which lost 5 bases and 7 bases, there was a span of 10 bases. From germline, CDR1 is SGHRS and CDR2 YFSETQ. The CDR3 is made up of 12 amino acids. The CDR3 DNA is TGCGCCAGCAGACCAGGGTGGAATGAGCAGTTCTTC. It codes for CASRPGWNEQFF.